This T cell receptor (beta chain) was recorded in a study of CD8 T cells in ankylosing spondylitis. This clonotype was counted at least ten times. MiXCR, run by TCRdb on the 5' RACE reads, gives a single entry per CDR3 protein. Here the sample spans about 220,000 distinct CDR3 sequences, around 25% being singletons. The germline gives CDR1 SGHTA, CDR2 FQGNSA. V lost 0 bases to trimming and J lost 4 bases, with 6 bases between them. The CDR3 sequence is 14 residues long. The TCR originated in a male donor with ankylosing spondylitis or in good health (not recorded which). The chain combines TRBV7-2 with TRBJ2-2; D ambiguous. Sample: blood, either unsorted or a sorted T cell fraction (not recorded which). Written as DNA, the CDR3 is TGTGCCAGCAGCTTAGCCTTTTCCACCGGGGAGCTGTTTTTT. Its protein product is CASSLAFSTGELFF.